This T cell receptor beta chain stems from a study of blood T cell repertoires in COVID-19. Study context: Sites in the United States, Italy and Spain provided acute and convalescent COVID-19 samples. Nucleic acid was either cDNA or gDNA, and it came from T cells, B-cell-depleted T cells, or PBMCs.

Germline values: CDR1 SGHRS, CDR2 YFSETQ. The V segment lost 3 bases and the J segment 2 bases; nucleotides outside the gene matches: 10. The CDR3 spans 17 residues. Per the original methods: Scientists estimated how many nucleated cells there were by amplifying reference gene primers. Clones were sequenced by immunoSEQ multiplex PCR, and TCRdb holds only the in-frame ones, with some missing. That table furnishes V, J and clone size, whereas the DNA furnished D and trimming. The top ten hold roughly an eighth of the sample, which has about 240,000 clones, roughly 80% seen once. This chain connects TRBV5-1 to TRBJ2-3; 9 bases are a match to TRBD2. This TCR came from a woman in her sixties with active or convalescent COVID-19. Material: peripheral blood. In DNA, the CDR3 is TGCGCCAGCAGCTATTCAGGGCTAGCGGGATCCACAGATACGCAGTATTTT. Translation gives CASSYSGLAGSTDTQYF.